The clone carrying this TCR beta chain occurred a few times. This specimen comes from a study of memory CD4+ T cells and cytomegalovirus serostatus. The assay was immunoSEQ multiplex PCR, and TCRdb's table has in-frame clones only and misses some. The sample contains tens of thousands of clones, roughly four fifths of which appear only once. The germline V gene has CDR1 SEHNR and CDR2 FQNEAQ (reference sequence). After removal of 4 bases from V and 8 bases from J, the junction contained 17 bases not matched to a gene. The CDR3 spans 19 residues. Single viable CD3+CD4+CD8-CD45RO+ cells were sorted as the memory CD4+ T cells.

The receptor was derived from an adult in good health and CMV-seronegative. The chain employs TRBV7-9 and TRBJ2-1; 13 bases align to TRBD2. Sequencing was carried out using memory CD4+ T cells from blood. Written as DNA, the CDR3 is TGTGCCAGCAGCTCACTCGGCCTGAGACTAGCGGGGGGTGGGGATGAGCAGTTCTTC. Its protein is CASSSLGLRLAGGGDEQFF.